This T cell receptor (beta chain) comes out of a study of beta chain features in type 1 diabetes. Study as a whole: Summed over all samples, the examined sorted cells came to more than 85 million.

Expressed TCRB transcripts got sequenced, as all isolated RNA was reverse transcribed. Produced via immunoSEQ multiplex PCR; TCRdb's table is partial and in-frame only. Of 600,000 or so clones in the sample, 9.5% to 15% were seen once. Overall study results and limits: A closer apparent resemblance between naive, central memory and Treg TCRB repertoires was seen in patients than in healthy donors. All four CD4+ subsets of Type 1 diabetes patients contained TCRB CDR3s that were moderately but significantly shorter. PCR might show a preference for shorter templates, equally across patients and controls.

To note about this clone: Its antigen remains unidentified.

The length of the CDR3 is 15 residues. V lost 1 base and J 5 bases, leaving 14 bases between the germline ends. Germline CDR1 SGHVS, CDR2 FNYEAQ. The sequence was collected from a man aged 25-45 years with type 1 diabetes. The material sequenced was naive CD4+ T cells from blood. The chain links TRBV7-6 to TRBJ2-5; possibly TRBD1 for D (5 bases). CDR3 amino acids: CASSLEAKGRETQYF. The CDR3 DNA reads TGTGCCAGCAGCTTAGAGGCGAAGGGGCGGGAGACCCAGTACTTC.